Listed below are T cell receptor beta chains from one sample, sequenced in a study of spatial heterogeneity in lung cancer. TCRdb reprocessed the 5' RACE reads via MiXCR and lists one record per CDR3 protein. The sample records tens of thousands of distinct CDR3 sequences, around 8% being singletons. The sample consisted of PBMCs, taken at surgery. The receptors were gathered from a female donor with early-stage non-small cell lung cancer. Both conserved end residues are part of each CDR3. A D gene is named only where the DNA matches it firmly. Size is stated for part of the rows, as once, few or many counts, or as a class when the clone is expanded.

V gene: TRBV5-1; J gene: TRBJ2-7; clone size: many; D gene: TRBD1; CDR3 protein: CASSSRQGGYEQYF; CDR3 DNA: TGCGCCAGCAGTTCTAGACAGGGCGGGTACGAGCAGTACTTC
V gene: TRBV12-3/TRBV12-4; J gene: TRBJ1-1; clone size: many; D gene: NA; CDR3 protein: CASSPGGPRWSTEAFF; CDR3 DNA: TGTGCCAGCAGTCCGGGGGGTCCCCGGTGGAGCACTGAAGCTTTCTTT
V gene: TRBV12-3/TRBV12-4; J gene: TRBJ2-1; clone size: once; D gene: TRBD2; CDR3 protein: CASREGGGSPEQFF; CDR3 DNA: TGTGCCAGCCGGGAGGGCGGGGGCAGCCCTGAGCAGTTCTTC
V gene: TRBV10-3; J gene: TRBJ2-1; clone size: NA; D gene: TRBD2; CDR3 protein: CAIRGTSGSQEQFF; CDR3 DNA: TGTGCCATCAGGGGGACTAGCGGGAGTCAGGAGCAGTTCTTC
V gene: TRBV15; J gene: TRBJ1-3; clone size: few; D gene: NA; CDR3 protein: CATSRDLRGNTIYF; CDR3 DNA: TGTGCCACCAGCAGAGATCTTAGGGGAAACACCATATATTTT
V gene: TRBV6-5; J gene: TRBJ2-5; clone size: many; D gene: TRBD2; CDR3 protein: CASSFLAGGETQYF; CDR3 DNA: TGTGCCAGCAGTTTCCTAGCGGGAGGAGAGACCCAGTACTTC
V gene: TRBV2; J gene: TRBJ1-4; clone size: many; D gene: NA; CDR3 protein: CASSPGRGLNEKLFF; CDR3 DNA: TGTGCCAGCAGCCCCGGACGGGGCCTTAATGAAAAACTGTTTTTT
V gene: TRBV6-2/TRBV6-3; J gene: TRBJ2-1; clone size: few; D gene: NA; CDR3 protein: CASRERPYNEQFF; CDR3 DNA: TGTGCCAGCAGGGAGCGACCCTACAATGAGCAGTTCTTC
V gene: TRBV28; J gene: TRBJ2-5; clone size: many; D gene: TRBD2; CDR3 protein: CASSSSGHQRGETQYF; CDR3 DNA: TGTGCCAGCAGTTCTAGCGGGCATCAGAGGGGAGAGACCCAGTACTTC
V gene: TRBV11-2; J gene: TRBJ2-2; clone size: few; D gene: NA; CDR3 protein: CASSLARSNTGELFF; CDR3 DNA: TGTGCCAGCAGCTTAGCGAGGTCGAACACCGGGGAGCTGTTTTTT
V gene: TRBV7-8; J gene: TRBJ2-7; clone size: many; D gene: NA; CDR3 protein: CASNLGGKYEQYF; CDR3 DNA: TGTGCCAGCAACCTAGGCGGGAAGTACGAGCAGTACTTC
V gene: TRBV28; J gene: TRBJ2-7; clone size: many; D gene: TRBD2; CDR3 protein: CASSLLFPGGLNEQYF; CDR3 DNA: TGTGCCAGCAGTTTATTGTTTCCGGGGGGGCTCAACGAGCAGTACTTC
V gene: TRBV28; J gene: TRBJ1-5; clone size: many; D gene: NA; CDR3 protein: CASSLRGAGLNQPQHF; CDR3 DNA: TGTGCCAGCAGTTTACGAGGTGCAGGGCTCAATCAGCCCCAGCATTTT
V gene: TRBV3-1; J gene: TRBJ2-1; clone size: many; D gene: TRBD2; CDR3 protein: CASSQDGGRLNEQFF; CDR3 DNA: TGTGCCAGCAGCCAAGATGGCGGGAGGTTGAATGAGCAGTTCTTC
V gene: TRBV10-3; J gene: TRBJ1-4; clone size: NA; D gene: NA; CDR3 protein: CAISDGIEEKLFF; CDR3 DNA: TGTGCCATCAGTGACGGGATCGAGGAAAAACTGTTTTTT
V gene: TRBV11-3; J gene: TRBJ2-1; clone size: few; D gene: TRBD2; CDR3 protein: CASSSFSGPQNEQFF; CDR3 DNA: TGTGCCAGCAGCTCCTTTAGCGGGCCCCAGAATGAGCAGTTCTTC
V gene: TRBV28; J gene: TRBJ2-5; clone size: few; D gene: TRBD2; CDR3 protein: CASRAGLAGAIWETQYF; CDR3 DNA: TGTGCCAGCAGGGCGGGACTAGCGGGAGCAATTTGGGAGACCCAGTACTTC